The clone carrying this T cell receptor (beta chain) appeared once. Following RNA extraction, reverse transcription yielded cDNA that acted as the sequencing template. Profiling relied on immunoSEQ multiplex PCR, and the TCRdb table lists in-frame clones only, not all of them. The sample lists more than 85,000 clones; more than 55% were seen once. This entry comes from a study of CD8+ T cells in alopecia areata. Study at large: Treated patients were given 5 to 10 mg oral tofacitinib twice daily.

This CDR3 spans 13 amino acids. Trimming took off 6 bases at V and 5 bases at J, with 13 bases between the two ends. In germline, CDR1 is SGHTA, CDR2 FQGTGA. Treatment meaning: oral pan-JAK inhibitor, 5-10 mg twice daily. The input for sequencing was CD8+ T cells sorted from blood, taken at week 4, from a patient treated with tofacitinib. The source of this sequence is a human donor with alopecia areata. V usage is TRBV7-3 and J usage is TRBJ2-5, with D possibly matching TRBD2 (6 bases). The CDR3 DNA reads TGTGCCAGCAGTCAACTAGCCCTCGAGACCCAGTACTTC. This translates into CASSQLALETQYF.